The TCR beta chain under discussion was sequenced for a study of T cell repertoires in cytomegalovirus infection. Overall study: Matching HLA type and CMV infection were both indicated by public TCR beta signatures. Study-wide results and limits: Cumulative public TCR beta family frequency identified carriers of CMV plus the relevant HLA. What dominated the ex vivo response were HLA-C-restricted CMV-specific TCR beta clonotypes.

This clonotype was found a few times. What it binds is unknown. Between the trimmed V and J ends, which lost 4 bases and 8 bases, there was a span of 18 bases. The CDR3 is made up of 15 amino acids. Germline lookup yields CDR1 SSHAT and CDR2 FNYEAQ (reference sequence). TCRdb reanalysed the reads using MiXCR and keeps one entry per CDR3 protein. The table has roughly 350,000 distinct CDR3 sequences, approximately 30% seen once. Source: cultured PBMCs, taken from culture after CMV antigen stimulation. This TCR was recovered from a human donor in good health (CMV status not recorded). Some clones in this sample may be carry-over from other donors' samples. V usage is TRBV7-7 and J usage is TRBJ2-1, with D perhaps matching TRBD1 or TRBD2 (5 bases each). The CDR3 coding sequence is TGTGCCAGCAGCTCCGCCGGGGCCCCGCGAGATGAGCAGTTCTTC. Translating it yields CASSSAGAPRDEQFF.